These T cell receptor beta chains were read from a single sample in a study of blood T cell repertoires in COVID-19. The repertoire was sequenced with immunoSEQ multiplex PCR; TCRdb's copy has only in-frame clones and lacks some. Of about 310,000 clones listed, 90% are singletons. The sequenced sample was PBMCs or T cells enriched from blood (not recorded which). The receptors originated from a woman between 18 and 29 years old with acute COVID-19. The CDR3 runs from the conserved cysteine through the conserved F or W. A D gene is named only where the DNA matches it firmly. The size of a clone is reported for some rows only, either as once, few or many, or as a class for expanded clones.

>TRBV28|TRBJ2-3|TRBD2|-
CASSAGTRGDTQYF
TGTGCCAGCAGTGCGGGGACTAGAGGGGATACGCAGTATTTT
>TRBV27|TRBJ2-2|-|many
CASSSPLRDTGELFF
TGTGCCAGCAGTTCCCCCCTTCGGGACACCGGGGAGCTGTTTTTT
>TRBV7-3|TRBJ1-1|-|-
CASSPRKDTEAFF
TGTGCCAGCAGCCCCAGAAAAGACACTGAAGCTTTCTTT
>TRBV27|TRBJ2-1|TRBD2|-
CASSLDTSGLYNEQFF
TGTGCCAGCAGTTTAGACACTAGCGGCCTCTACAATGAGCAGTTCTTC
>TRBV6-5|TRBJ2-7|TRBD1|-
CASKVQGTNYEQYF
TGTGCCAGCAAGGTACAGGGGACGAACTACGAGCAGTACTTC
>TRBV7-2|TRBJ1-2|TRBD1|-
CASSLVGGQAYYGYTF
TGTGCCAGCAGCTTAGTAGGGGGCCAGGCTTACTATGGCTACACCTTC
>TRBV25-1|TRBJ2-6|-|-
CARVGEAGANVLTF
TGTGCCAGAGTCGGCGAGGCTGGGGCCAACGTCCTGACTTTC
>TRBV11-3|TRBJ2-5|TRBD1|-
CASSSGGAGFEEETQYF
TGTGCCAGCAGCTCAGGGGGCGCGGGGTTTGAGGAAGAGACCCAGTACTTC
>TRBV28|TRBJ2-5|TRBD1|few
CASSLSAGTAQETQYF
TGTGCCAGCAGTTTATCTGCTGGGACAGCCCAAGAGACCCAGTACTTC
>TRBV15|TRBJ2-5|-|-
CATSPRQTQETQYF
TGTGCCACCAGTCCGAGACAGACCCAAGAGACCCAGTACTTC
>TRBV18|TRBJ2-1|TRBD1|once
CASSPLQGEGNEQFF
TGTGCCAGCTCACCTTTGCAGGGGGAAGGCAATGAGCAGTTCTTC
>TRBV24-1|TRBJ2-1|TRBD2|-
CATGGRRTSGNSYNEQFF
TGTGCCACCGGTGGCAGACGGACTAGCGGGAACTCCTACAATGAGCAGTTCTTC
>TRBV18|TRBJ1-2|TRBD1|-
CASSAGQGYGYTF
TGTGCCAGCTCAGCGGGACAGGGGTATGGCTACACCTTC
>TRBV28|TRBJ2-1|-|-
CASQSPGNEQFF
TGTGCCAGCCAATCTCCCGGTAATGAGCAGTTCTTC
>TRBV29-1|TRBJ2-1|TRBD1|-
CSGETGDHEQFF
TGCAGCGGGGAGACAGGGGACCATGAGCAGTTCTTC
>TRBV2|TRBJ1-2|TRBD1|-
CASRDRGALINYGYTF
TGTGCCAGCAGGGACAGGGGCGCTCTAATAAACTATGGCTACACCTTC
>TRBV7-3|TRBJ1-1|-|-
CASSQQGEGSTEAFF
TGTGCCAGCAGTCAACAGGGAGAAGGGAGCACTGAAGCTTTCTTT
>TRBV29-1|TRBJ2-2|-|-
CSALTGNTGELFF
TGCAGCGCCCTTACTGGGAACACCGGGGAGCTGTTTTTT
>TRBV6-6|TRBJ2-1|-|-
CASTQRGYNEQFF
TGTGCCAGCACCCAAAGGGGGTACAATGAGCAGTTCTTC
>TRBV18|TRBJ2-3|TRBD2|-
CASSPLAGVVPDTQYF
TGTGCCAGCTCACCGTTAGCGGGAGTCGTCCCAGATACGCAGTATTTT
>TRBV19|TRBJ1-2|-|-
CASIAGANYGYTF
TGTGCCAGTATTGCAGGGGCGAACTATGGCTACACCTTC
>TRBV25-1|TRBJ1-4|-|-
CASSDWPEGDLNEKLFF
TGTGCCAGCAGTGATTGGCCTGAAGGGGATCTTAATGAAAAACTGTTTTTT
>TRBV6-5|TRBJ2-1|TRBD2|-
CASTPLAGAYNEQFF
TGTGCCAGCACCCCCCTAGCGGGAGCCTACAATGAGCAGTTCTTC
>TRBV7-8|TRBJ1-1|-|once
CASSLIPGLNTEAFF
TGTGCCAGCAGCTTGATTCCAGGGCTGAACACTGAAGCTTTCTTT
>TRBV19|TRBJ2-3|TRBD2|-
CASSWTSGGTDTQYF
TGTGCCAGTAGTTGGACTAGCGGAGGCACAGATACGCAGTATTTT
>TRBV9|TRBJ2-1|TRBD2|-
CASSVVPSGRADNEQFF
TGTGCCAGCAGCGTAGTCCCCAGCGGGAGGGCCGACAATGAGCAGTTCTTC